Shown below are 21 T cell receptor beta chains from a single sample sequenced in a study of control samples from healthy donors and cancer patients (TCRdb year 2020). The library was generated by the immunoSEQ multiplex PCR assay. Entries here come from immuneACCESS through TCRdb and include only in-frame sequences with V and J called. Some clones fail to appear in such tables; in the studies checked, an unresolved V gene covers under half of the shortfall, and the cause of the remainder is unknown. The sample profile shows 85,000 to 100,000 clones; just over 90% of them were found once. The top ten clones comprise approximately 7.9% of the sample. Sequences were obtained from blood. These receptors were taken from a man aged 18 to 29 in good health.

This clone was counted once. The chain links TRBV20-1 to TRBJ2-3; 12 bases line up with TRBD2. Germline V gene data show CDR1 as DFQATT and CDR2 as SNEGSKA (reference sequence). Trimming removed 3 bases from V and 4 bases from J; junction bases left unmatched: 8. CDR3 length: 16 amino acids. For the CDR3, the DNA is TGCAGTGCTAGTAAGGGGCTAGCGGGAGGGTCAGATACGCAGTATTTT. It encodes CSASKGLAGGSDTQYF.

The table lists this clone with a count of one. The J gene is TRBJ1-1, the V gene TRBV14; D is uncertain. Trimming took 2 bases from V and 1 from J, leaving 11 bases between them. Germline V CDR1 and CDR2: SGHDN, FVKESK. This CDR3 contains 15 residues. CDR3 sequence reads: CASSQNVQTNTEAFF. The CDR3 DNA reads as TGTGCCAGCAGCCAAAACGTCCAGACGAACACTGAAGCTTTCTTT.

The chain joins TRBV11-3 to TRBJ1-2; D is ambiguous. V dropped 2 bases and J dropped 4 bases, with 11 bases sitting between them. The CDR3 totals 14 residues. CDR1 is SGHNT and CDR2 is YENEEA in the germline V gene. In DNA, the CDR3 is TGTGCCAGCAGCTTAAGGCAGCTGGGCTATGGCTACACCTTC. Amino acids: CASSLRQLGYGYTF.

The J gene is TRBJ1-1, the V gene TRBV30; the match to TRBD1 covers 7 bases. The length of the CDR3 is 15 residues. With V trimmed by 1 base and J by 1 base, 6 bases remained unmatched. Looked up from germline, CDR1 is GTSNPN and CDR2 is SVGIG (reference sequence). CDR3 amino acids: CAWSAPGQWNTEAFF. CDR3 bases: TGTGCCTGGAGTGCCCCGGGACAGTGGAACACTGAAGCTTTCTTT.

The J gene is TRBJ1-5, the V gene TRBV2; D not resolved. The CDR3 is made up of 14 amino acids. Germline CDR1 reads SNHLY; CDR2 reads FYNNEI. Between the trimmed V and J ends, which lost 5 bases and 5 bases, there was a span of 13 bases. CDR3: CASSQRRVDQPQHF. The CDR3 DNA sequence: TGTGCCAGCAGTCAGAGACGCGTGGATCAGCCCCAGCATTTT.

The V and J genes are TRBV11-3 and TRBJ2-7; D might be TRBD1 or TRBD2, each matching 5 bases. The ends were cut back, 5 bases at V and 7 bases at J, with 21 bases in the middle. The CDR3 runs 15 residues. CDR1 and CDR2 from the germline V gene are SGHNT and YENEEA. CDR3 bases: TGTGCCAGCAGCCCAAGGAGAGGGGCCCTACAGGAGCAGTACTTC. It specifies CASSPRRGALQEQYF.

This chain uses TRBV3-1 (or the pseudogene TRBV3-2) with TRBJ1-3; no clear D. Germline V lookup: CDR1 LGHDT, CDR2 YNNKEL (reference sequence). CDR3 length equals 16 residues. The germline V and J ends were trimmed by 0 bases and 4 bases, with 13 bases remaining between them. The CDR3 DNA is TGTGCCAGCAGCCAAGATGCGAGGGCGCGAGGAAACACCATATATTTT. Amino acid sequence: CASSQDARARGNTIYF.

The chain links TRBV6-1 to TRBJ1-1, with D uncertain. From germline, CDR1 is MNHNS and CDR2 SASEGT. The CDR3 length is 11 residues. The V end was cut by 1 base, the J end by 11 bases, with 8 bases between. CDR3 coding DNA: TGTGCCAGCAGTGAAGGCCCCCAGGCTTTCTTT. The encoded protein is CASSEGPQAFF.

J is TRBJ2-6 and V is TRBV30; D possibly corresponds to TRBD1 (6 bases). Germline V gene sequence: CDR1 GTSNPN, CDR2 SVGIG (reference sequence). The CDR3 length is 15 residues. Trimming shortened V by 2 bases and J by 1 base, and 9 bases separated the two germline ends. The CDR3 loop is CAWSRGQSGANVLTF. CDR3 DNA: TGTGCCTGGAGTAGAGGACAGTCTGGGGCCAACGTCCTGACTTTC.

The V and J genes are TRBV29-1 and TRBJ1-1; D unresolved. This CDR3 has 15 residues. The germline V and J ends were trimmed by 3 bases and 2 bases, with 16 bases remaining between them. The germline V gene has CDR1 SQVTM and CDR2 ANQGSEA. As DNA, the CDR3 is TGCAGCGTTGATTGGCCGAGAGCAACCAACACTGAAGCTTTCTTT. As protein: CSVDWPRATNTEAFF.

A word on this clone: Other DNA sequences of this sample code for an identical CDR3. CDR3 nucleotide sequence: TGTGCCAGCAGCCACCCTACGGGTAACACTGAAGCTTTCTTT. Protein: CASSHPTGNTEAFF. V and J are TRBV7-2 and TRBJ1-1; D remains unclear. The V gene's germline CDR1 is SGHTA and CDR2 FQGNSA. V lost 5 bases to trimming and J lost 2 bases, with 12 bases between them. This CDR3 is 14 amino acids long.

The J gene is TRBJ1-2, the V gene TRBV9, with TRBD1 matching 7 bases. Germline V gene lookup returns CDR1 SGDLS and CDR2 YYNGEE. J gave up 8 bases and V 3 bases, and 7 bases lay outside the gene matches. This CDR3 has 13 amino acids. The CDR3 sequence: CASSGGPGQGYTF. The CDR3 DNA follows: TGTGCCAGCAGCGGAGGTCCGGGACAGGGCTACACCTTC.

This chain links TRBV4-3 with TRBJ2-1; D call uncertain. The germline V gene has CDR1 LGHNA and CDR2 YSLEER. The V and J ends lost 3 bases and 4 bases respectively, with 13 bases between them. The CDR3 spans 15 residues. The CDR3 protein is CASSHSTAAYNEQFF. CDR3 DNA: TGCGCCAGCAGCCACTCGACGGCAGCTTACAATGAGCAGTTCTTC.

V gene TRBV27 combines with J gene TRBJ1-5; 7 nucleotides line up with TRBD1. This CDR3 region has 14 residues. V gave up 5 bases and J gave up 5 bases; unmatched junction bases: 6. The germline V gene encodes CDR1 MNHEY and CDR2 SMNVEV (reference sequence). The CDR3 DNA reads TGTGCCAGCAGTCCCAGACAGGGATATCAGCCCCAGCATTTT. This sequence encodes CASSPRQGYQPQHF.

The chain links TRBV30 to TRBJ1-6; maybe TRBD1 (5 bases). Trimming stripped 4 bases from V and 5 bases from J, with 15 bases between. The germline V gene has CDR1 GTSNPN and CDR2 SVGIG (reference sequence). The CDR3 runs 15 residues. The CDR3 coding sequence is TGTGCCTGGAATGACAGCCCTTGGGATAATTCACCCCTCCACTTT. Translating gives CAWNDSPWDNSPLHF.

The chain is built from TRBV30 and TRBJ2-6; D ambiguous. The CDR3 is 16 amino acids. The germline V and J ends were trimmed by 3 bases and 4 bases, with 16 bases remaining between them. The germline CDR1 and CDR2 sequences are GTSNPN and SVGIG (reference sequence). This CDR3 is CAWSLPIRHGANVLTF. CDR3 DNA: TGTGCCTGGAGCCTCCCGATCCGGCACGGGGCCAACGTCCTGACTTTC.

The chain employs TRBV5-4 and TRBJ2-2; the match to TRBD1 covers 8 bases. The CDR3 covers 17 residues. The ends lost 4 bases at V and 1 base at J; junction bases unmatched: 9. From germline, CDR1 is SGHNT and CDR2 YYREEE (reference sequence). As DNA, the CDR3 is TGTGCCAGCAGCGAACCCCCCGGGACAGGGAACACCGGGGAGCTGTTTTTT. It codes for CASSEPPGTGNTGELFF.

The genes are TRBV18 and TRBJ1-2, with D hard to call. The CDR3 loop spans 16 amino acids. Germline CDR1 KGHSH, CDR2 LQKENI. Trimming shortened V by 0 bases and J by 1 base, and 12 bases separated the two germline ends. CDR3 sequence: CASSPPTLQLNYGYTF. For the CDR3, the DNA is TGTGCCAGCTCACCACCGACCTTGCAACTTAACTATGGCTACACCTTC.

This clone was seen just once. DNA for the CDR3: TGTGCCAGCAGCCTCGGGACTAGCGGGTACAATGAGCAGTTCTTC. Encoded protein: CASSLGTSGYNEQFF. The chain joins TRBV14 to TRBJ2-1, with 12 bases that match TRBD2. Germline trimming cut 4 bases from V and 4 bases from J; bases unmatched to any gene: 2. The CDR3 runs to 15 residues. Germline V gives CDR1 SGHDN, CDR2 FVKESK.

The chain combines TRBV24-1 with TRBJ2-1; a possible D gene is TRBD1 (5 bases). The V end was cut by 4 bases, the J end by 10 bases, with 13 bases between. The CDR3 has 13 residues. The germline CDR1 and CDR2 sequences are KGHDR and SFDVKD. This CDR3 is CATSDVTAGEQFF. CDR3 nucleotide sequence: TGTGCCACCAGTGACGTTACCGCAGGGGAGCAGTTCTTC.

V and J are TRBV27 and TRBJ1-6, with 9 bases aligning to TRBD1. CDR3 length equals 15 residues. Per the germline V gene, CDR1 is MNHEY and CDR2 is SMNVEV (reference sequence). J lost 8 bases, V lost 6 bases, and 8 bases had no gene match. The CDR3 region is CASSQGQGIYSPLHF. The DNA for the CDR3 is TGTGCCAGCAGCCAAGGACAGGGGATCTATTCACCCCTCCACTTT.